This record covers a single T cell receptor (beta chain). What it binds is not known. These data are taken from a study of T-cell memory formation after mild COVID-19. From the 5' RACE reads, TCRdb called clonotypes with MiXCR, one entry per CDR3 protein. The sample contains roughly 610,000 distinct CDR3 sequences, roughly a sixth of which appear only once. The CDR3 extends over 18 amino acids. Trimming took off 5 bases at V and 2 bases at J, with 23 bases between the two ends. The germline CDR1 and CDR2 sequences are SGDLS and YYNGEE. General study results and limits: Contracting CD4+ clones lay largely in CM and EM, with CD8+ ones residing in EMRA.

This TCR derives from an adult woman who had mild COVID-19 (a few samples of this study predate the infection). Cell type and time point are not known. The rearrangement uses TRBV9 and TRBJ2-1; D gene unclear. The material sequenced was PBMCs or a T cell subset sorted from them (not recorded which). CDR3 region: CASSSSRHRPQTYNEQFF. The CDR3 region has the DNA TGTGCCAGCAGTTCTAGTCGACACCGGCCGCAGACCTACAATGAGCAGTTCTTC.